This T cell receptor (beta chain) was observed in a study of blood T cell repertoires in COVID-19. Authors' analysis steps: Nucleated cell counts were estimated from reference gene primer amplification. Profiled with immunoSEQ multiplex PCR; TCRdb holds only in-frame clones, not every one. Clone size and the V and J calls come from that table; the DNA yielded D and trimming. The repertoire includes 260,000 or so clones, around 88% of them detected once, and roughly 1.2% sits in the top ten. Participants were aged roughly 18 to 90 years, lived in roughly 25 US areas, and enrolled virtually. Trimming cost V 6 bases and J 4 bases; bases outside gene matches: 11. The CDR3 totals 15 residues. Germline V gives CDR1 LNHDA, CDR2 SQIVND (reference sequence).

The TCR was taken from a woman aged 40-49 years with acute COVID-19. Sequenced sample: PBMCs or T cells enriched from blood (not recorded which). J is TRBJ1-2 and V is TRBV19; 7 nucleotides agree with TRBD1. The CDR3 spells CASRFTTGRGYGYTF. The CDR3 DNA follows: TGTGCCAGTAGATTTACGACAGGGCGGGGCTATGGCTACACCTTC.